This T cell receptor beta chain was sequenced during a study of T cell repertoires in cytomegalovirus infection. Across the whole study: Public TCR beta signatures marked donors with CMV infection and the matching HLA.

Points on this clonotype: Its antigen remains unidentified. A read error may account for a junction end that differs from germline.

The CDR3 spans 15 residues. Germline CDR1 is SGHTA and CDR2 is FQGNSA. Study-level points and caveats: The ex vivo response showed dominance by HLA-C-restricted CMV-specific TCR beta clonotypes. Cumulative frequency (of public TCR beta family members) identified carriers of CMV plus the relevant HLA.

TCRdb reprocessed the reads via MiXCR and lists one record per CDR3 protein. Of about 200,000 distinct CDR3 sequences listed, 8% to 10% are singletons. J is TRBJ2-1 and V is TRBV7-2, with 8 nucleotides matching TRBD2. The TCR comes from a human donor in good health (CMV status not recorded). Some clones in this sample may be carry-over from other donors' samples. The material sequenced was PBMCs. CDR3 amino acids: CASSLAGGRQGEQFF. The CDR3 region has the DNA TGTGCCAGCAGCCTAGCGGGCGGGAGGCAGGGTGAGCAGTTCTTC.